Shown below are 18 T cell receptor beta chains from a single sample sequenced in a study of T-cell memory formation after mild COVID-19. TCRdb itself ran the 5' RACE reads through MiXCR, one entry per CDR3 protein. The table has around 310,000 distinct CDR3 sequences, roughly 19% seen once; the top ten hold around 20%. The specimen was PBMCs or a T cell subset sorted from them (not recorded which). The receptors here all came from a man aged 18 to 29 who had mild COVID-19 (a few samples of this study predate the infection). Cell type and time point are not known.

This clonotype occurred a few times. The chain carries TRBV20-1 and TRBJ1-1, with D possibly being TRBD1 (6 bases). This CDR3 has 14 amino acids. The ends were cut back, 5 bases at V and 5 bases at J, with 18 bases in the middle. Per the germline V gene, CDR1 is DFQATT and CDR2 is SNEGSKA (reference sequence). The CDR3 nucleotides are TGCAGTGCTCTACAGGGATCTGTGGGGACTGAAGCTTTCTTT. This sequence encodes CSALQGSVGTEAFF.

The chain recombines TRBV7-9 with TRBJ2-1; 7 bases fit TRBD1. The CDR3 totals 14 residues. J gave up 6 bases and V 6 bases, and 8 bases lay outside the gene matches. Germline V gene lookup returns CDR1 SEHNR and CDR2 FQNEAQ (reference sequence). CDR3: CASSTWDSFNEQFF. The CDR3 DNA is TGTGCCAGCAGTACATGGGACAGTTTCAATGAGCAGTTCTTC.

The gene calls are TRBV4-1 and TRBJ1-2, with D tentatively TRBD1 (6 bases). This CDR3 has 14 amino acids. Germline V gives CDR1 MGHRA, CDR2 YSYEKL. The ends were cut back, 0 bases at V and 4 bases at J, with 9 bases in the middle. CDR3 nucleotides: TGCGCCAGCAGCCAAGATGCACAGGGCTATGGCTACACCTTC. It translates to CASSQDAQGYGYTF.

This clonotype was found many times. The chain links TRBV20-1 to TRBJ1-2; no clear D gene. Between the trimmed V and J ends, which lost 6 bases and 4 bases, there was a span of 15 bases. The CDR3 is 13 amino acids. CDR1 is DFQATT and CDR2 is SNEGSKA in the germline V gene (reference sequence). The CDR3 sequence: CSALDIWAYGYTF. In DNA form, the CDR3 reads TGCAGTGCCCTAGACATATGGGCCTATGGCTACACCTTC.

The CDR3 region is CASSMGQGRQETQYF. CDR3 DNA sequence: TGTGCCAGCAGTATGGGACAGGGAAGGCAAGAGACCCAGTACTTC. The rearrangement joins TRBV12-3 or TRBV12-4 to TRBJ2-5; 9 bases line up with TRBD1. The CDR3 is made up of 15 amino acids. The V segment lost 5 bases and the J segment 2 bases; nucleotides outside the gene matches: 6.

The V call is TRBV5-1, the J call TRBJ2-7; tentative D call: TRBD2 (6 bases). Trimming removed 5 bases from V and 5 bases from J, with 17 bases in between. The CDR3 has 14 amino acids. In germline, CDR1 is SGHRS, CDR2 YFSETQ. The CDR3 coding sequence is TGCGCCAGCAGGATGGAGGGAAATCGCGACGAGCAGTACTTC. It is translated as CASRMEGNRDEQYF.

This clonotype turned up a few times. Here the CDR3 DNA reads TGTGCCAGCAGTTTATCGGGCGGTAACTATGGCTACACCTTC. Residues: CASSLSGGNYGYTF. The chain employs TRBV27 and TRBJ1-2; D gene ambiguous. This CDR3 contains 14 residues. Trimming removed 0 bases from V and 1 base from J, with 6 bases in between. Germline assignment: CDR1 MNHEY and CDR2 SMNVEV (reference sequence).

The CDR3, as DNA: TGTGCCAGCAGTACCGGCCCTCTTAGCGGGGGCTACACCTTC. It specifies CASSTGPLSGGYTF. The chain carries TRBV12-3 or TRBV12-4 and TRBJ1-2; unclear D gene. This CDR3 is built from 14 residues. Trimming stripped 5 bases from V and 8 bases from J, with 18 bases between.

V is TRBV14 and J is TRBJ2-1; 7 bases map to TRBD2. This CDR3 spans 16 amino acids. The V segment lost 3 bases and the J segment 0 bases; nucleotides outside the gene matches: 5. Germline V lookup: CDR1 SGHDN, CDR2 FVKESK. The DNA for the CDR3 is TGTGCCAGCAGCCAGCTAGCGGCTAGCTCCTACAATGAGCAGTTCTTC. This sequence encodes CASSQLAASSYNEQFF.

The CDR3 coding sequence is TGCGCCAGCACAGGATTTGGGACTGGCCAAGAGACCCAGTACTTC. Protein: CASTGFGTGQETQYF. The rearrangement uses TRBV10-2 and TRBJ2-5, with D maybe TRBD2 (6 bases). The CDR3 contains 15 residues. Germline lookup yields CDR1 WSHSY and CDR2 SAAADI. Trimming shortened V by 7 bases and J by 1 base, and 16 bases separated the two germline ends.

J is TRBJ2-3 and V is TRBV4-2, with D hard to call. The CDR3 runs 17 residues. CDR1 is LGHNA, CDR2 YNFKEQ, per germline. The V end was cut by 0 bases, the J end by 0 bases, with 13 bases between. In DNA form, the CDR3 reads TGTGCCAGCAGCCAAGATTGGGTCTCCCCTAGCACAGATACGCAGTATTTT. Protein sequence: CASSQDWVSPSTDTQYF.

The CDR3 reads CASSLSDRGRGELFF. Here the CDR3 DNA reads TGTGCCAGCAGTTTATCTGACAGGGGGCGCGGGGAGCTGTTTTTT. This chain uses TRBV28 with TRBJ2-2; the match to TRBD1 covers 10 bases. Germline V gives CDR1 MDHEN, CDR2 SYDVKM. The CDR3 spans 15 residues. Trimming removed 1 base from V and 7 bases from J; junction bases left unmatched: 3.

The V call is TRBV6-5, the J call TRBJ1-2; TRBD1 agrees at 9 bases. CDR1 MNHEY and CDR2 SVGAGI come from the germline V gene. With 5 bases clipped from V and 4 bases from J, the junction kept 5 bases outside the gene matches. The CDR3 is made up of 14 amino acids. This CDR3 is CASSPQDRGYGYTF. The DNA of the CDR3 is TGTGCCAGCAGTCCCCAGGACAGGGGCTATGGCTACACCTTC.

This clonotype was recorded at least ten times. The V call is TRBV7-9, the J call TRBJ2-3; 8 bases match TRBD2. The germline gives CDR1 SEHNR, CDR2 FQNEAQ (reference sequence). The CDR3 sequence is 16 residues long. V lost 2 bases to trimming and J lost 4 bases; unmatched junction nucleotides: 8. CDR3 in amino acids: CASSLRRGGRADTQYF. CDR3 sequence (DNA): TGTGCCAGCAGCTTAAGACGGGGGGGCCGGGCAGATACGCAGTATTTT.

In its sample, this clonotype was seen a few times. The chain carries TRBV7-9 and TRBJ2-5, with D possibly being TRBD2 (6 bases). Germline CDR1 and CDR2: SEHNR and FQNEAQ (reference sequence). Trimming removed 5 bases at V and 4 bases at J, with 17 bases between. This CDR3 has 15 amino acids. DNA of the CDR3: TGTGCCAGCAGCCCAGGCGGGCGGCGGGGAGAGACCCAGTACTTC. This codes for CASSPGGRRGETQYF. The full variable domain, its missing parts supplied by reference TRBV7-9 and TRBJ2-5, is DTGVSQNPRHKITKRGQNVTFRCDPISEHNRLYWYRQTLGQGPEFLTYFQNEAQLEKSRLLSDRFSAERPKGSFSTLEIQRTEQGDSAMYLCASSPGGRRGETQYFGPGTRLLVL.

This clonotype was detected only a few times. This chain connects TRBV7-9 to TRBJ1-1; tentatively, D is TRBD1 (5 bases). The CDR3 totals 11 residues. V lost 11 bases and J lost 1, with 8 bases in between. Germline V gives CDR1 SEHNR, CDR2 FQNEAQ (reference sequence). The CDR3 region is CAWGENTEAFF. DNA for the CDR3: TGTGCCTGGGGGGAGAACACTGAAGCTTTCTTT. Full variable domain (outside the CDR3, taken from reference TRBV7-9 and TRBJ1-1): DTGVSQNPRHKITKRGQNVTFRCDPISEHNRLYWYRQTLGQGPEFLTYFQNEAQLEKSRLLSDRFSAERPKGSFSTLEIQRTEQGDSAMYLCAWGENTEAFFGQGTRLTVV.

The rearrangement joins TRBV20-1 to TRBJ1-6, with TRBD1 identical over 7 bases. In germline, CDR1 is DFQATT, CDR2 SNEGSKA (reference sequence). The CDR3 totals 14 residues. Losses at the gene ends were 7 bases for V and 5 bases for J; bases not matched to a gene: 8. For the CDR3, the DNA is TGCAGTGGCGGACAGGAGAGTAATAATTCACCCCTCCACTTT. As protein: CSGGQESNNSPLHF.

The rearrangement links TRBV9 to TRBJ1-3; D might be TRBD1 (5 bases). V was pared by 2 bases and J by 0 bases, with 12 bases between. This CDR3 spans 16 amino acids. In germline, CDR1 is SGDLS, CDR2 YYNGEE. CDR3 bases: TGTGCCAGCAGCGTCCCGGGGGACCCCTCTGGAAACACCATATATTTT. Translated, it gives CASSVPGDPSGNTIYF.